A single TCR beta chain is shown here with its context. TCRdb keeps only in-frame clones here, not all; method: immunoSEQ multiplex PCR. The sample has under 35,000 clones, around 84% seen once. The sample is drawn from a study of blood T cell repertoires in COVID-19. Study at large: T cells, B-cell-depleted T cells, or PBMCs supplied cDNA or gDNA.

Material: peripheral blood. This sequence was found in a man older than 75 with acute or convalescent COVID-19.

As DNA, the CDR3 is TGTGCCAGCAGTCCACGGGACAGGGGGCGCACTGAAGCTTTCTTT. This codes for CASSPRDRGRTEAFF. V gene TRBV6-5 combines with J gene TRBJ1-1, with TRBD1 matching 12 bases. CDR1 and CDR2 from the germline V gene are MNHEY and SVGAGI. The CDR3 length is 15 residues. The V and J ends lost 5 bases and 4 bases, in that order; junction bases with no gene match: 5.